These T cell receptor beta chains were read from a single sample in a study of blood T cell repertoires in COVID-19. The method was immunoSEQ multiplex PCR; TCRdb's version includes in-frame clones alone and lacks a portion of them. The sample holds 280,000 or so clones, 85% seen once. Sequenced input: peripheral blood. Receptors originate from a human donor in a cohort sampled during active COVID-19. The CDR3 runs from the conserved cysteine through the conserved F or W. The D gene is left open where the match is weak. Only part of the rows carry a size: once, few, many, or a class if the clone is expanded.

cdr3_nt: TGTGCCAGCAGTAGGACTAGCGGGAGACGGGGAGAGACCCAGTACTTC; cdr3_aa: CASSRTSGRRGETQYF; v_call: TRBV28; d_call: TRBD2; clone_size: .; j_call: TRBJ2-5
cdr3_nt: TGTGCCAGCAGAGGACTAGCGGGAGCGGGTGGGGCCAACGTCCTGACTTTC; cdr3_aa: CASRGLAGAGGANVLTF; v_call: TRBV11-2; d_call: TRBD2; clone_size: few; j_call: TRBJ2-6
cdr3_nt: TGTGCCAGCAGCCGGGCCGGGACAGGTCCCTACGAGCAGTACTTC; cdr3_aa: CASSRAGTGPYEQYF; v_call: TRBV3-1/TRBV3-2; d_call: TRBD1; clone_size: .; j_call: TRBJ2-7
cdr3_nt: TGTGCCAGCAGCTTCCCAACAGGGGGCGTAGGGGAAAAACTGTTTTTT; cdr3_aa: CASSFPTGGVGEKLFF; v_call: TRBV5-5; d_call: TRBD1; clone_size: once; j_call: TRBJ1-4
cdr3_nt: TGTGCCAGCAGCTCCAGGGGCGAGGCTTTCTTT; cdr3_aa: CASSSRGEAFF; v_call: TRBV3-1/TRBV3-2; d_call: .; clone_size: .; j_call: TRBJ1-1
cdr3_nt: TGTGCCAGCTCACCGGACAGTCGTCAGCCCCAGCATTTT; cdr3_aa: CASSPDSRQPQHF; v_call: TRBV18; d_call: .; clone_size: .; j_call: TRBJ1-5
cdr3_nt: TGCGCCAGCAGCAACAGAGGAACAGGCTTAAGCTCCTATAATTCACCCCTCCACTTT; cdr3_aa: CASSNRGTGLSSYNSPLHF; v_call: TRBV4-1; d_call: .; clone_size: .; j_call: TRBJ1-6
cdr3_nt: TGCGCCAGCAGCCCAGGCTCTCTAGCGGGAGGCTACGAGCAGTACTTC; cdr3_aa: CASSPGSLAGGYEQYF; v_call: TRBV5-1; d_call: TRBD2; clone_size: .; j_call: TRBJ2-7
cdr3_nt: TGTGCCAGCAGTTCCCCCCCAGGGGGCACCGGGGAGCTGTTTTTT; cdr3_aa: CASSSPPGGTGELFF; v_call: TRBV28; d_call: TRBD1; clone_size: once; j_call: TRBJ2-2
cdr3_nt: TGTGCCAGCCAGCAGGGTTACAATCAGCCCCAGCATTTT; cdr3_aa: CASQQGYNQPQHF; v_call: TRBV28; d_call: .; clone_size: .; j_call: TRBJ1-5
cdr3_nt: TGCGCCAGCAGCTGGCTAGCGGGGGGACCTGGGGCCAACGTCCTGACTTTC; cdr3_aa: CASSWLAGGPGANVLTF; v_call: TRBV5-1; d_call: TRBD2; clone_size: .; j_call: TRBJ2-6
cdr3_nt: TGTGCCAGCATCGGACTCACAGATACGCAGTATTTT; cdr3_aa: CASIGLTDTQYF; v_call: TRBV7-9; d_call: .; clone_size: .; j_call: TRBJ2-3
cdr3_nt: TGTGCCAGCAGCTTAAGTCCCGGGACAGGGGGCTCCGAGCAGTACTTC; cdr3_aa: CASSLSPGTGGSEQYF; v_call: TRBV7-9; d_call: TRBD1; clone_size: .; j_call: TRBJ2-7
cdr3_nt: TGTGCCAGCAGCTCTCGGACAGCGAACTATGGCTACACCTTC; cdr3_aa: CASSSRTANYGYTF; v_call: TRBV7-2; d_call: .; clone_size: .; j_call: TRBJ1-2
cdr3_nt: TGCAGTGCTAGTCCGGACAATGGAAACACCATATATTTT; cdr3_aa: CSASPDNGNTIYF; v_call: TRBV20-1; d_call: .; clone_size: once; j_call: TRBJ1-3
cdr3_nt: TGTGCCAGCAGAGGAGCTAACTATGGCTACACCTTC; cdr3_aa: CASRGANYGYTF; v_call: TRBV14; d_call: .; clone_size: few; j_call: TRBJ1-2
cdr3_nt: TGTGCCAGCTCTCGTAACTATGGCTACACCTTC; cdr3_aa: CASSRNYGYTF; v_call: TRBV5-4; d_call: .; clone_size: .; j_call: TRBJ1-2
cdr3_nt: TGCGCCAGCAGCTCCAACAGGCGAAGTCCCACAGATACGCAGTATTTT; cdr3_aa: CASSSNRRSPTDTQYF; v_call: TRBV5-1; d_call: .; clone_size: few; j_call: TRBJ2-3
cdr3_nt: TGTGCCAGTAGTATAGTTGGCTTCTCCTACGAGCAGTACTTC; cdr3_aa: CASSIVGFSYEQYF; v_call: TRBV19; d_call: .; clone_size: .; j_call: TRBJ2-7
cdr3_nt: TGTGCCACCAGCAGAGATATCAATCAGCCCCAGCATTTT; cdr3_aa: CATSRDINQPQHF; v_call: TRBV15; d_call: .; clone_size: .; j_call: TRBJ1-5
cdr3_nt: TGTGCCAGCAGGTCACCGACTAGCGGGTACCCTTACAATGAGCAGTTCTTC; cdr3_aa: CASRSPTSGYPYNEQFF; v_call: TRBV28; d_call: TRBD2; clone_size: .; j_call: TRBJ2-1
cdr3_nt: TGTGCCAGTAGTATCCAAGGACAGTTGAACACTGAAGCTTTCTTT; cdr3_aa: CASSIQGQLNTEAFF; v_call: TRBV19; d_call: .; clone_size: .; j_call: TRBJ1-1
cdr3_nt: TGTGCCAGCAGTTACGCGGGACTGGGAAAACTGTTTTTT; cdr3_aa: CASSYAGLGKLFF; v_call: TRBV6-5; d_call: .; clone_size: .; j_call: TRBJ1-4
cdr3_nt: TGCAGCGTTGGGAACAGCCATTCGAATGAGCAGTTCTTC; cdr3_aa: CSVGNSHSNEQFF; v_call: TRBV29-1; d_call: .; clone_size: .; j_call: TRBJ2-1
cdr3_nt: TGCGCCAGCAGCTTGGTGCCGGCGGAAATTAATGAAAAACTGTTTTTT; cdr3_aa: CASSLVPAEINEKLFF; v_call: TRBV5-1; d_call: .; clone_size: .; j_call: TRBJ1-4
cdr3_nt: TGTGCCACCAGCAGGGGAGCGGGAGGGATCCAAGAGACCCAGTACTTC; cdr3_aa: CATSRGAGGIQETQYF; v_call: TRBV15; d_call: TRBD2; clone_size: .; j_call: TRBJ2-5
cdr3_nt: TGTGCCAGCAGCCGCGGACAGGGGATTGAAAAACTGTTTTTT; cdr3_aa: CASSRGQGIEKLFF; v_call: TRBV6-6; d_call: TRBD1; clone_size: once; j_call: TRBJ1-4
cdr3_nt: TGTGCCAGCAGTGCAGCGACAGTCTCTGGAAACACCATATATTTT; cdr3_aa: CASSAATVSGNTIYF; v_call: TRBV2; d_call: .; clone_size: .; j_call: TRBJ1-3
cdr3_nt: TGTGCCAGCATGGGACAGGGTTCCTACGAGCAGTACTTC; cdr3_aa: CASMGQGSYEQYF; v_call: TRBV11-1; d_call: TRBD1; clone_size: .; j_call: TRBJ2-7
cdr3_nt: TGTGCCAGCAGCCCCAGGCGGGGCATTCAGTACTTC; cdr3_aa: CASSPRRGIQYF; v_call: TRBV6-2/TRBV6-3; d_call: .; clone_size: .; j_call: TRBJ2-4
cdr3_nt: TGTGCCAGCTCACCAACGCGTTCTAGCGGCAAATACGAGCAGTACTTC; cdr3_aa: CASSPTRSSGKYEQYF; v_call: TRBV18; d_call: TRBD2; clone_size: .; j_call: TRBJ2-7